Listed here are 11 T cell receptor beta chains from one sample, sequenced in a study of T cell responses to AZD1222 COVID-19 vaccine. Assay used: immunoSEQ multiplex PCR; TCRdb lists only in-frame clones, some missing. The table lists about 69,000 clones, roughly 80% of them singletons. Here the sequenced sample was peripheral blood, taken 28 days after the second AZD1222 dose. These receptors were obtained from an adult who received the AZD1222 COVID-19 vaccine.

CDR3 nucleotides: TGTGCCAGCAGTTATGAAGGGGACACTGAAGCTTTCTTT. Translation: CASSYEGDTEAFF. V and J are TRBV6-5 and TRBJ1-1, with a weak D call TRBD1 (5 bases). V was trimmed by 3 bases and J by 3 bases, leaving 8 bases between them. Germline V gene sequence: CDR1 MNHEY, CDR2 SVGAGI. The CDR3 is 13 residues long.

CDR3 in amino acids: CASSESKQPQHF. CDR3 coding DNA: TGCGCCAGCAGTGAGTCTAAGCAGCCCCAGCATTTT. This chain connects TRBV10-1 to TRBJ1-5; D remains unclear. Trimming removed 0 bases at V and 7 bases at J, with 4 bases between. CDR3 length equals 12 residues. Germline lookup yields CDR1 WNHNN and CDR2 SYGVQD (reference sequence).

The genes are TRBV4-1 and TRBJ1-1; 10 bases are shared with TRBD1. The CDR3 consists of 18 residues. V lost 4 bases and J lost 4; bases outside the gene matches: 15. Germline-derived CDR1 and CDR2 are MGHRA and YSYEKL. The CDR3 sequence is CASSRAARRDRGGTEAFF. CDR3 DNA sequence: TGCGCCAGCAGCCGAGCGGCCCGCCGGGACAGGGGAGGCACTGAAGCTTTCTTT.

The rearrangement uses TRBV6-5 and TRBJ1-2, with 9 bases aligning to TRBD1. The V gene's germline CDR1 is MNHEY and CDR2 SVGAGI. Trimming took 7 bases from V and 6 from J; bases not matched to a gene: 9. The CDR3 extends over 14 amino acids. The CDR3 nucleotides are TGTGCCAGCACCGTTGGGACAGGGCGGAATGGCTACACCTTC. Its translation: CASTVGTGRNGYTF.

Only a few counts were recorded for this clone. The rearrangement joins TRBV7-3 to TRBJ2-3; no clear D. This CDR3 spans 15 amino acids. V was clipped by 5 bases and J by 1 base, with 13 bases between them. Germline V gene sequence: CDR1 SGHTA, CDR2 FQGTGA. The CDR3 region is CASSASGIGTDTQYF. The CDR3 DNA reads TGTGCCAGCAGCGCCAGTGGGATCGGCACAGATACGCAGTATTTT.

This chain uses TRBV12-3 or TRBV12-4 with TRBJ1-6; D is uncertain. The CDR3 has 12 amino acids. V dropped 5 bases and J dropped 7 bases, with 6 bases sitting between them. CDR3 coding DNA: TGTGCCAGCAGTCCATTCAATTCACCCCTCCACTTT. The encoded protein is CASSPFNSPLHF.

The CDR3 loop is CASSPSGSNGYTF. CDR3 nucleotides: TGTGCCAGCAGCCCTTCGGGGTCTAATGGCTACACCTTC. The rearrangement uses TRBV7-3 and TRBJ1-2; D not certain. This CDR3 spans 13 amino acids. V was pared by 5 bases and J by 6 bases, with 13 bases between. Germline lookup yields CDR1 SGHTA and CDR2 FQGTGA.

V gene TRBV5-1 combines with J gene TRBJ2-6, with D possibly TRBD1 on 5 matching bases. Trimming left V 1 base short and J 0 bases short, with 8 bases between. The CDR3 has 16 residues. Germline V lookup: CDR1 SGHRS, CDR2 YFSETQ. The CDR3 nucleotides read TGCGCCAGCAGCTTGACAGGTTCCTCTGGGGCCAACGTCCTGACTTTC. Translation gives CASSLTGSSGANVLTF.

This clone was found a few times. This sequence joins TRBV6-4 and TRBJ2-3; TRBD2 agrees at 7 bases. CDR1 and CDR2 from the germline V gene are MRHNA and SNTAGT. The V gene end was trimmed by 3 bases and the J gene end by 2 bases; junction bases not matched to a gene: 2. The CDR3 runs 14 residues. CDR3 residues: CASSESGITDTQYF. The CDR3 bases are TGTGCCAGCAGTGAAAGCGGGATCACAGATACGCAGTATTTT.

This clone was detected once. The chain is built from TRBV18 and TRBJ2-1, with 8 bases that match TRBD1. Germline CDR1 KGHSH, CDR2 LQKENI. The CDR3 spans 12 residues. V shed 3 bases, J shed 9 bases, and the junction held 1 base outside the gene matches. CDR3 loop: CASSPDRVEQFF. Written as DNA, the CDR3 is TGTGCCAGCTCACCGGACAGGGTTGAGCAGTTCTTC.

This chain joins TRBV5-1 and TRBJ1-2; D is perhaps TRBD1 (6 bases). V shed 4 bases and J shed 8 bases, with 15 bases lying between them. Germline CDR1 SGHRS, CDR2 YFSETQ. This CDR3 region has 13 residues. DNA for the CDR3: TGCGCCAGCAGCCCCGGGACAACCTGGGGCTACACCTTC. It encodes CASSPGTTWGYTF. The variable domain in full, with the rest retrieved from reference TRBV5-1 and TRBJ1-2, is KAGVTQTPRYLIKTRGQQVTLSCSPISGHRSVSWYQQTPGQGLQFLFEYFSETQRNKGNFPGRFSGRQFSNSRSEMNVSTLELGDSALYLCASSPGTTWGYTFGSGTRLTVV.